Below are 12 T cell receptor beta chains sequenced from a single sample in a study of blood T cell repertoires in COVID-19. Repertoires were generated with immunoSEQ multiplex PCR, while TCRdb's copy carries only in-frame clones and drops some. Of approximately 89,000 clones in the sample, approximately 80% are singletons; the top ten hold 40% to 60%. The sequenced sample consisted of peripheral blood. These receptors originate from a human donor in a cohort sampled during active COVID-19.

The rearrangement uses TRBV29-1 and TRBJ2-1; TRBD2 matches at 12 bases. V lost 7 bases and J lost 9; bases outside the gene matches: 10. The CDR3 is 14 amino acids. CDR1 is SQVTM, CDR2 ANQGSEA, per germline. The chain's CDR3 is CSGVLAGGSGEQFF. The CDR3 nucleotides are TGCAGCGGCGTCCTAGCGGGAGGGAGTGGTGAGCAGTTCTTC.

This chain connects TRBV19 to TRBJ2-1, with 9 bases matching TRBD1. Germline trimming cut 10 bases from V and 9 bases from J; bases unmatched to any gene: 10. Germline CDR1 and CDR2: LNHDA and SQIVND (reference sequence). The CDR3 is 13 amino acids. This chain's CDR3 is CATGTGFSGEQFF. Written as DNA, the CDR3 is TGTGCCACCGGGACAGGGTTTTCGGGTGAGCAGTTCTTC.

This chain links TRBV5-1 with TRBJ2-7; D ambiguous. CDR3 length: 14 residues. The germline gives CDR1 SGHRS, CDR2 YFSETQ. The V and J ends lost 1 base and 0 bases respectively, with 8 bases between them. The CDR3 region has the DNA TGCGCCAGCAGCTTGCACAGTAGCTCCTACGAGCAGTACTTC. Amino acids: CASSLHSSSYEQYF.

J is TRBJ2-1 and V is TRBV5-6; tentatively, D is TRBD1 (5 bases). The length of the CDR3 is 11 residues. The germline V and J ends were trimmed by 1 base and 9 bases, with 5 bases remaining between them. Germline V gives CDR1 SGHDT, CDR2 YYEEEE. The CDR3 region has the DNA TGTGCCAGCAGCTTGAGGGGTGAGCAGTTCTTC. Its protein product is CASSLRGEQFF. Full variable domain (rest looked up from reference TRBV5-6 and TRBJ2-1): DAGVTQSPTHLIKTRGQQVTLRCSPKSGHDTVSWYQQALGQGPQFIFQYYEEEERQRGNFPDRFSGHQFPNYSSELNVNALLLGDSALYLCASSLRGEQFFGPGTRLTVL.

The chain employs TRBV6-4 and TRBJ1-2; the D is unclear. V was shortened by 0 bases and J by 3 bases, with 14 bases between the two germline ends. Looked up from germline, CDR1 is MRHNA and CDR2 is SNTAGT. CDR3 length: 16 amino acids. CDR3 nucleotides: TGTGCCAGCAGTGACTCGGGGAGGGAGGGCTACTATGGCTACACCTTC. As protein: CASSDSGREGYYGYTF.

The sample holds one count of this clone. The gene calls are TRBV19 and TRBJ2-7, with a possible D match to TRBD1 (6 bases). Germline CDR1 LNHDA, CDR2 SQIVND (reference sequence). The V gene lost 8 bases and the J gene lost 6 bases, with 17 bases spanning the gap. The CDR3 extends over 13 amino acids. The CDR3 DNA follows: TGTGCCAGTTCTGGCCAGGGGTCGAGCGAGCAGTACTTC. It codes for CASSGQGSSEQYF.

The chain uses TRBV9 and TRBJ2-7; weak D call: TRBD2 (6 bases). CDR1 and CDR2 from the germline V gene are SGDLS and YYNGEE. Deletions cut 4 bases from V and 7 bases from J, with 18 bases between. CDR3 size: 14 residues. CDR3 amino acids: CASSTEIVGGEQYF. CDR3 coding DNA: TGTGCCAGCAGCACCGAGATTGTTGGGGGGGAGCAGTACTTC.

V is TRBV28 and J is TRBJ2-7; D is perhaps TRBD2 (6 bases). CDR3 length: 16 residues. V was trimmed by 4 bases and J by 2 bases, leaving 18 bases between them. Looked up from germline, CDR1 is MDHEN and CDR2 is SYDVKM. The CDR3 protein is CASSSHGGVNPYEQYF. The CDR3 DNA reads TGTGCCAGCAGTTCCCATGGCGGGGTTAACCCCTACGAGCAGTACTTC.

The chain combines TRBV2 with TRBJ1-5; 7 bases match TRBD1. J lost 3 bases, V lost 7 bases, and 9 bases had no gene match. The CDR3 length is 15 residues. Per the germline V gene, CDR1 is SNHLY and CDR2 is FYNNEI. The DNA for the CDR3 is TGTGCCAGCAATCCCGGAGGGACAGACAATCAGCCCCAGCATTTT. Amino acids: CASNPGGTDNQPQHF.

This clone has more than one count but fewer than ten. This chain connects TRBV2 to TRBJ1-1, with a possible D match to TRBD1 (6 bases). The V gene lost 6 bases and the J gene lost 1 base, with 12 bases spanning the gap. Germline loops: CDR1 SNHLY, CDR2 FYNNEI. There are 14 residues in the CDR3. The CDR3 here is CASRSQGKNTEAFF. The CDR3 nucleotides are TGTGCCAGCAGATCTCAGGGGAAGAACACTGAAGCTTTCTTT.

The genes are TRBV9 and TRBJ2-1; TRBD2 might be the D (5 bases). Trimming left V 4 bases short and J 6 bases short, with 8 bases between. The CDR3 is made up of 12 amino acids. CDR1 and CDR2 from the germline V gene are SGDLS and YYNGEE. CDR3: CASSTGSNEQFF. CDR3 nucleotide sequence: TGTGCCAGCAGCACGGGGAGCAATGAGCAGTTCTTC.

The V and J genes are TRBV7-2 and TRBJ1-4, with D possibly matching TRBD1 (6 bases). Germline loops: CDR1 SGHTA, CDR2 FQGNSA. This CDR3 has 14 amino acids. V dropped 8 bases and J dropped 6 bases, with 16 bases sitting between them. The CDR3: CASSRGYRDEKLFF. CDR3 bases: TGTGCCAGCTCAAGGGGGTACAGGGATGAAAAACTGTTTTTT.